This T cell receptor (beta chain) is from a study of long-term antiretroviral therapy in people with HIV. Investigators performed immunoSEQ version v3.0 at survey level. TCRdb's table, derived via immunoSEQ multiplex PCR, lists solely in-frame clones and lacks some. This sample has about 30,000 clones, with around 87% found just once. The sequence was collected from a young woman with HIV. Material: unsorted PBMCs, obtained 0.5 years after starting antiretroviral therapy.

CDR3 in amino acids: CASSSTGTRLEQYF. CDR3 nucleotides: TGTGCCAGCAGCTCGACCGGGACAAGGCTGGAGCAGTACTTC. V and J are TRBV7-6 and TRBJ2-7, with D possibly matching TRBD1 (6 bases). The V gene lost 4 bases and the J gene lost 7 bases, with 17 bases spanning the gap. Germline CDR1 SGHVS, CDR2 FNYEAQ. The CDR3 runs to 14 residues.